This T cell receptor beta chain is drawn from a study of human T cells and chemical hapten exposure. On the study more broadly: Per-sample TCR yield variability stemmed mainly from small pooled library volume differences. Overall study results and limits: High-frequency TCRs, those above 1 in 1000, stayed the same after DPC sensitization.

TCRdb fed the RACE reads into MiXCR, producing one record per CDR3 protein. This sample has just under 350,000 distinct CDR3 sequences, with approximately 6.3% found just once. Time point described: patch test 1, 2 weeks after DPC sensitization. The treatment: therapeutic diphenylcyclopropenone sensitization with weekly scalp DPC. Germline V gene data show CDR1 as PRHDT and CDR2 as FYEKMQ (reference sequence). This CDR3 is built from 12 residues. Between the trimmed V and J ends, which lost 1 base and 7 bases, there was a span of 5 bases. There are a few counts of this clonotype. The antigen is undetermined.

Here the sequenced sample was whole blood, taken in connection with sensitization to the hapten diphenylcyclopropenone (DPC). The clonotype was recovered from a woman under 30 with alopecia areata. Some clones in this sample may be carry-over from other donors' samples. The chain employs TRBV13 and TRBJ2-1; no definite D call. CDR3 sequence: CASSLVENEQFF. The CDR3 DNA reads TGTGCCAGCAGCTTAGTCGAAAATGAGCAGTTCTTC.